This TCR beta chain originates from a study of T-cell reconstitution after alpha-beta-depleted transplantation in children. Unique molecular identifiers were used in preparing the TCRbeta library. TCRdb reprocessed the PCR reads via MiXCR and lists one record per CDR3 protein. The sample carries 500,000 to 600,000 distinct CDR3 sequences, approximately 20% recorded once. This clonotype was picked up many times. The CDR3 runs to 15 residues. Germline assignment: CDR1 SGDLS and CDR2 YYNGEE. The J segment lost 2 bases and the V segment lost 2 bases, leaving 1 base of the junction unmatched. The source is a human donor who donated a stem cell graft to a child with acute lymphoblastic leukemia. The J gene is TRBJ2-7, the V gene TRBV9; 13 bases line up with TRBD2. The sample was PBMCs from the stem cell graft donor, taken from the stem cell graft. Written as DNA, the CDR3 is TGTGCCAGCAGCGTGGGACTAGCGGGAACCTACGAGCAGTACTTC. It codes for CASSVGLAGTYEQYF.